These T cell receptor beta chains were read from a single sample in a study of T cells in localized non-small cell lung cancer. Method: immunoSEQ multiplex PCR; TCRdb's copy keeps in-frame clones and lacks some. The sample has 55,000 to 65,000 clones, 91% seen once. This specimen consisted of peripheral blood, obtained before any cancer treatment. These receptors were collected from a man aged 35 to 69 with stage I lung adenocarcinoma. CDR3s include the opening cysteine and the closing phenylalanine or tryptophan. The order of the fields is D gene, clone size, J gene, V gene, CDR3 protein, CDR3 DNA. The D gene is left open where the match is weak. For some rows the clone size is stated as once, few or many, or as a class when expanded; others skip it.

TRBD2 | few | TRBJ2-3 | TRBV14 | CASSVKAWEREGSTDTQYF | TGTGCCAGCAGCGTAAAGGCCTGGGAGCGGGAGGGAAGCACAGATACGCAGTATTTT
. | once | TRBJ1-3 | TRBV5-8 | CASSIEQVSGNTIYF | TGTGCCAGCAGCATCGAACAGGTCTCTGGAAACACCATATATTTT
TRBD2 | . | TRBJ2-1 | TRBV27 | CASSPLLAGGTYNEQFF | TGTGCCAGCAGTCCCCTCCTAGCGGGAGGGACCTACAATGAGCAGTTCTTC
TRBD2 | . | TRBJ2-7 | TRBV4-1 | CASSQGLAGASHEQYF | TGCGCCAGCAGCCAGGGACTAGCGGGAGCCTCCCACGAGCAGTACTTC
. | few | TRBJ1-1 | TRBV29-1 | CSAQQWENTEAFF | TGCAGCGCACAACAGTGGGAGAACACTGAAGCTTTCTTT
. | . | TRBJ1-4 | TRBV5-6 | CASSRWRGEKLFF | TGTGCCAGCAGCCGTTGGAGAGGCGAAAAACTGTTTTTT
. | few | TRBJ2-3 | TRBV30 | CAWSPASSVTDTQYF | TGTGCCTGGAGTCCGGCTAGTAGTGTCACAGATACGCAGTATTTT
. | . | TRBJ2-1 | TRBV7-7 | CASSPHTGPNNEQFF | TGTGCTAGCAGCCCCCACACCGGTCCGAACAATGAGCAGTTCTTC
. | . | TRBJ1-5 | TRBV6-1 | CASTGGNQPQHF | TGTGCCAGCACTGGGGGCAATCAGCCCCAGCATTTT
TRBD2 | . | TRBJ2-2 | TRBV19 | CASRLAGAVTGELFF | TGTGCCAGTAGATTAGCGGGAGCGGTCACCGGGGAGCTGTTTTTT
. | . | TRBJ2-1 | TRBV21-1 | CASSRILAGGTYNEQFF | TGTGCCAGCAGCAGAATACTAGCGGGAGGAACTTACAATGAGCAGTTCTTC
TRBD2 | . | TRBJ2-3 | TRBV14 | CASSQDLGAGGPNTQYF | TGTGCCAGCAGCCAAGATCTGGGAGCGGGAGGGCCGAATACGCAGTATTTT
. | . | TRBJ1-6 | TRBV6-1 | CASSEATGVVLHSPLHF | TGTGCCAGCAGTGAAGCAACTGGGGTAGTTCTCCATTCACCCCTCCACTTT
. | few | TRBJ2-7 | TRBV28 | CASSFLAGQGDYEQYF | TGTGCCAGCAGTTTCCTCGCGGGGCAGGGGGACTACGAGCAGTACTTC
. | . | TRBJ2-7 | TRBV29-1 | CSVEGGRFEQYF | TGCAGCGTTGAAGGAGGTCGGTTCGAGCAGTACTTC
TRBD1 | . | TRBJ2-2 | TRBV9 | CASGQGATGELFF | TGTGCCAGCGGACAGGGAGCCACCGGGGAGCTGTTTTTT
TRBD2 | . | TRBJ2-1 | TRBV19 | CASTATGGFQDEQFF | TGTGCCAGTACCGCGACGGGGGGTTTTCAGGATGAGCAGTTCTTC
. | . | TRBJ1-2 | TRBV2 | CASSEPNYGYTF | TGTGCCAGCAGTGAACCAAACTATGGCTACACCTTC
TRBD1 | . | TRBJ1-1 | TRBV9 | CASSVEAQGVNTEAFF | TGTGCCAGCAGCGTGGAGGCCCAGGGGGTGAACACTGAAGCTTTCTTT
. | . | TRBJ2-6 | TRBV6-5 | CASSYDRALGANVLTF | TGTGCCAGCAGTTACGATCGGGCGCTTGGGGCCAACGTCCTGACTTTC
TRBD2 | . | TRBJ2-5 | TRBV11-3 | CASTPGEGGAQYF | TGTGCCAGCACACCCGGGGAGGGAGGGGCCCAGTACTTC
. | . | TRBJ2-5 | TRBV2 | CASSERAGETQYF | TGTGCCAGCAGTGAACGGGCTGGGGAGACCCAGTACTTC
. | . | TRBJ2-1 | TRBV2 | CASSEDGPDNEQFF | TGTGCCAGCAGTGAAGACGGGCCGGACAATGAGCAGTTCTTC
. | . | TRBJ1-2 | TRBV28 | CASSWDSLRHYGYTF | TGTGCCAGCAGTTGGGACTCCTTGAGGCACTATGGCTACACCTTC
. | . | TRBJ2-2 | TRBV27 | CASSGVLGAGDTGELFF | TGTGCCAGCAGTGGGGTACTCGGGGCCGGGGACACCGGGGAGCTGTTTTTT
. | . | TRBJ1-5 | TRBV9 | CASSAGKNGGPQHF | TGTGCCAGCAGCGCAGGCAAGAACGGGGGGCCCCAGCATTTT
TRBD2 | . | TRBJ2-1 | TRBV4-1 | CASSLAIGLVNNEQFF | TGCGCCAGCAGTCTAGCTATCGGACTAGTTAACAATGAGCAGTTCTTC
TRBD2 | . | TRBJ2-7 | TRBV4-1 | CASSQVASGSSYEQYF | TGCGCCAGCAGCCAAGTTGCTAGCGGGAGCTCCTACGAGCAGTACTTC
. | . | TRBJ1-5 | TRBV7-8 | CASSWTGNQPQHF | TGTGCCAGCAGTTGGACAGGCAATCAGCCCCAGCATTTT
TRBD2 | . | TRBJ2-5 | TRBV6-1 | CASSEGRGLYQETQYF | TGTGCCAGCAGTGAAGGTAGGGGACTATACCAAGAGACCCAGTACTTC
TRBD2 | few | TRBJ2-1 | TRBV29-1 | CSVVAGDWGEQFF | TGCAGCGTTGTAGCGGGAGATTGGGGGGAGCAGTTCTTC
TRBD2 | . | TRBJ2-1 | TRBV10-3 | CATLPTSGIGNEQFF | TGTGCCACCCTCCCCACTAGCGGGATTGGGAATGAGCAGTTCTTC
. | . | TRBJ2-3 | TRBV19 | CASRDTLRSPDTQYF | TGTGCCAGTAGGGATACACTTCGATCACCAGATACGCAGTATTTT
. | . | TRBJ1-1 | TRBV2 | CASRGGPEAFF | TGTGCCAGCCGGGGGGGACCGGAAGCTTTCTTT
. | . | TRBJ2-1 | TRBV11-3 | CASSLDRVTYNEQFF | TGTGCCAGCAGCTTAGATCGGGTAACATACAATGAGCAGTTCTTC
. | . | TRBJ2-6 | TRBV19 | CASSPSGANVLTF | TGTGCCAGCTCCCCCTCTGGGGCCAACGTCCTGACTTTC